This T cell receptor (beta chain) comes out of a study of shared clonotypes between healthy human individuals. The study drew all its donors from Caucasian adults living in Nashville, Tennessee. General study points: Against clonotypes common to all four donors, non-shared ones had lower generation probabilities.

The table came from immunoSEQ multiplex PCR; TCRdb's copy has only in-frame clones and leaves some out. The repertoire consists of approximately 530,000 clones, with around 96% occurring once and the leading ten covering about 0.06%. The germline gives CDR1 MDHEN, CDR2 SYDVKM. With 8 bases clipped from V and 6 bases from J, the junction kept 8 bases outside the gene matches. The CDR3 extends over 13 amino acids. Worth noting for this clone: The antigen remains undetermined.

Material for sequencing was naive CD4+ T cells sorted from blood. Subset of the sample: CD45RA+ positively selected. This chain connects TRBV28 to TRBJ2-3; 7 bases map to TRBD1. The clonotype was recovered from a woman in her 30s in good health. The DNA of the CDR3 is TGTGCCAGCCTCCAGAGGGGGCCCGATACGCAGTATTTT. This encodes CASLQRGPDTQYF.